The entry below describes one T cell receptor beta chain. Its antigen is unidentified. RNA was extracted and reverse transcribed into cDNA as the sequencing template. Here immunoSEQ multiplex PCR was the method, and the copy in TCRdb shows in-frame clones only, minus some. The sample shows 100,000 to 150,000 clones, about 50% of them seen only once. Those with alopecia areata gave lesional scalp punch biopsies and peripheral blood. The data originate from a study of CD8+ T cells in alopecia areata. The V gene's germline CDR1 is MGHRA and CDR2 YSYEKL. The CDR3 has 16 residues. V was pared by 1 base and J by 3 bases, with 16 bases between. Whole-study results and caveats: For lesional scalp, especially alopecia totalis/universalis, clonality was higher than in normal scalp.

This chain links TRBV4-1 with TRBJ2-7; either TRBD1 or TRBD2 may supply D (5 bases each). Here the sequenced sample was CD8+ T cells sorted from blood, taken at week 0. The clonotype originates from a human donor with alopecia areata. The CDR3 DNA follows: TGCGCCAGCAGCCAAGCACTAATGGGGCGGGTCTACGAGCAGTACTTC. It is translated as CASSQALMGRVYEQYF.